This T cell receptor (beta chain) emerged from a study of control samples from healthy donors and cancer patients. Some clones are missing from TCRdb's copy, which holds only in-frame ones; the method was immunoSEQ multiplex PCR. Of more than 35,000 clones in the sample, 94% were seen once. Sequences were obtained from blood. This TCR was sampled from a man aged 55 to 70 in good health.

This CDR3 is CATKARAFF. The CDR3 coding sequence is TGTGCTACTAAGGCGAGGGCTTTCTTT. The rearrangement uses TRBV12-5 and TRBJ1-1; D not certain. Germline V gene data show CDR1 as LGHNT and CDR2 as FRNRAP. V shed 10 bases and J shed 11 bases, with 11 bases lying between them. The CDR3 runs to 9 residues.